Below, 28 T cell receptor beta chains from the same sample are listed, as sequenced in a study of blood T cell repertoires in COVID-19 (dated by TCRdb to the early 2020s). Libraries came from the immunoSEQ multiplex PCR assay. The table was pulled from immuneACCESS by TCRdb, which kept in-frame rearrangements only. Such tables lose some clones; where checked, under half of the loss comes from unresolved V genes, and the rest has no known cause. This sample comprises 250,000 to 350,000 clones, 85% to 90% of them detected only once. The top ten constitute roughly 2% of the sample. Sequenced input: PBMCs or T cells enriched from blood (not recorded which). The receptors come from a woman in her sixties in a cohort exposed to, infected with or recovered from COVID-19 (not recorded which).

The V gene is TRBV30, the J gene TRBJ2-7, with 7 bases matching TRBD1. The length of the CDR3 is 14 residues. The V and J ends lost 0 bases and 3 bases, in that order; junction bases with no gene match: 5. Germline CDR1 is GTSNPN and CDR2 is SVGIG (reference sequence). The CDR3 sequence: CAWSVEGAFYEQYF. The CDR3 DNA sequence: TGTGCCTGGAGTGTCGAGGGGGCATTCTACGAGCAGTACTTC.

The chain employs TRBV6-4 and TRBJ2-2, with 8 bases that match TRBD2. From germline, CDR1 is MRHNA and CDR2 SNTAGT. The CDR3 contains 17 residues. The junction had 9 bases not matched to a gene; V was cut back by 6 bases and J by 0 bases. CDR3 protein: CASSRVRGGPNTGELFF. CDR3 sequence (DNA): TGTGCCAGCAGCCGGGTCCGGGGGGGACCGAACACCGGGGAGCTGTTTTTT.

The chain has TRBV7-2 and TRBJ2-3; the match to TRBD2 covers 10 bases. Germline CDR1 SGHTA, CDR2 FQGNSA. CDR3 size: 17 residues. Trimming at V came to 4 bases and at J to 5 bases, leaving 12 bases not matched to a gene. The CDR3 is CASSSRSGRAPGDTQYF. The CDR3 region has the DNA TGTGCCAGCAGCTCGAGAAGCGGGAGGGCCCCGGGAGATACGCAGTATTTT.

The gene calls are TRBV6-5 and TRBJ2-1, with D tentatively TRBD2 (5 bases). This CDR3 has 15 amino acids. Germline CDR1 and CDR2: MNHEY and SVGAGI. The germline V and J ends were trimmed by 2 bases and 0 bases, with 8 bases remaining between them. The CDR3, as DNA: TGTGCCAGCAGTTACGAGGGTAGCTCCTACAATGAGCAGTTCTTC. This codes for CASSYEGSSYNEQFF.

The CDR3 protein is CASTFSGLNTGELFF. CDR3 DNA sequence: TGTGCCAGCACATTTTCGGGACTAAACACCGGGGAGCTGTTTTTT. This chain joins TRBV2 and TRBJ2-2, with 7 nucleotides matching TRBD2. With V trimmed by 7 bases and J by 2 bases, 7 bases remained unmatched. The V gene's germline CDR1 is SNHLY and CDR2 FYNNEI. CDR3 length: 15 amino acids.

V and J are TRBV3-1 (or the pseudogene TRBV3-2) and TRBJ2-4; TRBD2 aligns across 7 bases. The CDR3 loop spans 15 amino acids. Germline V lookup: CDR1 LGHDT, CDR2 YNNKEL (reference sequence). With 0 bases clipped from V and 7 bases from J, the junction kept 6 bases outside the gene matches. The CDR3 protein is CASSQETGGSNIQYF. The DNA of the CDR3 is TGTGCCAGCAGCCAAGAGACGGGCGGGAGTAACATTCAGTACTTC.

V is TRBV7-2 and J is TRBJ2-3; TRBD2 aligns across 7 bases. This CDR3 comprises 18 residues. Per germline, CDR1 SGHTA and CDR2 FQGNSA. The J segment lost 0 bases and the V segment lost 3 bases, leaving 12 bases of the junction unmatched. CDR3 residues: CASSFKFLADSSTDTQYF. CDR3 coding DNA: TGTGCCAGCAGCTTTAAGTTTCTAGCGGATTCTAGCACAGATACGCAGTATTTT.

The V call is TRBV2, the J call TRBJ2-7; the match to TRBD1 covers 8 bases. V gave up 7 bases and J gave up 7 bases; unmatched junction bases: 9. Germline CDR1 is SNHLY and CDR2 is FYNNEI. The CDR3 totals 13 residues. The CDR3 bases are TGTGCCAGCACCCCGGACAGGGACAGGGAGCAGTACTTC. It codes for CASTPDRDREQYF.

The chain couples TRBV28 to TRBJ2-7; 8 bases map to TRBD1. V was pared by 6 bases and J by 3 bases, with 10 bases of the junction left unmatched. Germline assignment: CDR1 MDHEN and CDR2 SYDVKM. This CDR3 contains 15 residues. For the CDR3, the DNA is TGTGCCAGCAGCCCCACCGGGACAGGCCTCTACGAGCAGTACTTC. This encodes CASSPTGTGLYEQYF.

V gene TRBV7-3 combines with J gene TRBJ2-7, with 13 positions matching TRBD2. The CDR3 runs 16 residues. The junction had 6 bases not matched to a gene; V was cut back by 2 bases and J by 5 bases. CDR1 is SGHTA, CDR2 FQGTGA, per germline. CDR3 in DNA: TGTGCCAGCAGCTTAGGACTAGCGGGAGCGCAAAACGAGCAGTACTTC. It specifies CASSLGLAGAQNEQYF.

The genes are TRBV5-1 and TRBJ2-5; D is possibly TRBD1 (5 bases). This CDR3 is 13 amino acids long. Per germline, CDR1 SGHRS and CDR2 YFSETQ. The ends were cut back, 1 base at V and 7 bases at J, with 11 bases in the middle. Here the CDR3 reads CASSLRGAGTQYF. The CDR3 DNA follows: TGCGCCAGCAGCTTGAGGGGTGCAGGGACCCAGTACTTC.

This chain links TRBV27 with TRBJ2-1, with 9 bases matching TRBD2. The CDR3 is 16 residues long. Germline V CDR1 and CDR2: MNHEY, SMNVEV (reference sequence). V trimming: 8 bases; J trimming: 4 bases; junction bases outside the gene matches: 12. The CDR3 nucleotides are TGTGCCAGCCGTTACTCTAGCGGGACTGATTACAATGAGCAGTTCTTC. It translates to CASRYSSGTDYNEQFF.

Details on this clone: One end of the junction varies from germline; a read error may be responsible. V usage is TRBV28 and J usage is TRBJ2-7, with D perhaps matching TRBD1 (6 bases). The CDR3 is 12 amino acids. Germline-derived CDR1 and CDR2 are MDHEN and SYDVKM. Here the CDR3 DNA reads TGTGCCAGCAGTTTAAAACAGGGACATTCCGCCTTC. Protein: CASSLKQGHSAF.

Here the CDR3 reads CASSFRLDSSYEQYF. The CDR3 nucleotides are TGTGCCAGCAGCTTTAGGCTCGACAGCTCCTACGAGCAGTACTTC. V and J are TRBV5-6 and TRBJ2-7; TRBD1 might be the D (5 bases). Germline V gene data show CDR1 as SGHDT and CDR2 as YYEEEE. Trimming took off 2 bases at V and 0 bases at J, with 12 bases between the two ends. CDR3 length: 15 residues.

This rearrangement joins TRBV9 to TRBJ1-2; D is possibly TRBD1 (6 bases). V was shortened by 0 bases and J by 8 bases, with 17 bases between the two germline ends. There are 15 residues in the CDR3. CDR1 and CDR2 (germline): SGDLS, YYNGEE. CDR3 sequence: CASSVGGQQGRGYTF. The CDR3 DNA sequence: TGTGCCAGCAGCGTAGGGGGACAACAGGGTCGGGGCTACACCTTC.

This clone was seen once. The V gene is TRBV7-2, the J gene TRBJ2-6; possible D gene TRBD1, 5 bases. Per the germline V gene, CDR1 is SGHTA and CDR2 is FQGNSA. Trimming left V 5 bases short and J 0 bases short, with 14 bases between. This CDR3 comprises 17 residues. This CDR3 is CASSGTGQNSGANVLTF. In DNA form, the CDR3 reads TGTGCCAGCAGCGGTACAGGTCAGAACTCTGGGGCCAACGTCCTGACTTTC.

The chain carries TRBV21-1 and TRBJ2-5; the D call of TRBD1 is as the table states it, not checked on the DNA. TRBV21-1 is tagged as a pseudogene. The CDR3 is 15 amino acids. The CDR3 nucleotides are TGTGCCAGCAGCAAAGAGGGGCAGGGTCCCGGGACCCAGTACTTC. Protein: CASSKEGQGPGTQYF.

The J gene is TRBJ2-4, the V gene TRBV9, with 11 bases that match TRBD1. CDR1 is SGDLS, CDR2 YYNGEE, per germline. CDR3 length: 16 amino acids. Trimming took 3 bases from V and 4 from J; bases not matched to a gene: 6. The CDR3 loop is CASSARTGGTKNIQYF. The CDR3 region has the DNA TGTGCCAGCAGCGCAAGGACAGGGGGCACGAAAAACATTCAGTACTTC.

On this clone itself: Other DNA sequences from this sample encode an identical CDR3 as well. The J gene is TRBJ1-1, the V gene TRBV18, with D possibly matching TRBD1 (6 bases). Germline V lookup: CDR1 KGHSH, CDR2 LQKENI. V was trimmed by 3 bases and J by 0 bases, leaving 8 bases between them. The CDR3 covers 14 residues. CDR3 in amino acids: CASSPDRLNTEAFF. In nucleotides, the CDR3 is TGTGCCAGCTCACCTGACAGGCTGAACACTGAAGCTTTCTTT. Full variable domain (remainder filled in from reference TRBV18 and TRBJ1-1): NAGVMQNPRHLVRRRGQEARLRCSPMKGHSHVYWYRQLPEEGLKFMVYLQKENIIDESGMPKERFSAEFPKEGPSILRIQQVVRGDSAAYFCASSPDRLNTEAFFGQGTRLTVV.

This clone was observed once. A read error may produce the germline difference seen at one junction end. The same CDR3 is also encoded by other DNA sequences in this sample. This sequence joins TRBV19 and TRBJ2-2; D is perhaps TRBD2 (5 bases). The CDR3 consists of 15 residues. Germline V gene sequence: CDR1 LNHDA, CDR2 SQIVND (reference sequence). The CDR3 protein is CASSIGRLPPRELFF. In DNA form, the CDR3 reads TGTGCTAGTAGTATAGGTAGACTACCACCCCGGGAGCTGTTTTTT.

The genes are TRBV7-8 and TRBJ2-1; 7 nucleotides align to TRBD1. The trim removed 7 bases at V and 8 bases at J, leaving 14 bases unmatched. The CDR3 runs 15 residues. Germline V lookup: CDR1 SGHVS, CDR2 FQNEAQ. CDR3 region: CASTPPGTAIHEQFF. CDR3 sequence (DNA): TGTGCCAGCACCCCTCCCGGGACAGCGATCCATGAGCAGTTCTTC. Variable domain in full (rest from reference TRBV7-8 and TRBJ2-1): GAGVSQSPRYKVAKRGQDVALRCDPISGHVSLFWYQQALGQGPEFLTYFQNEAQLDKSGLPSDRFFAERPEGSVSTLKIQRTQQEDSAVYLCASTPPGTAIHEQFFGPGTRLTVL.

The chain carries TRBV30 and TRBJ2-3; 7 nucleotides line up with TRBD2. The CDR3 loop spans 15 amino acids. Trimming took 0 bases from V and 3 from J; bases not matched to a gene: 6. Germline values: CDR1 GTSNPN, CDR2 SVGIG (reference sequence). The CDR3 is CAWSVLGGRTDTQYF. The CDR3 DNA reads TGTGCCTGGAGTGTACTCGGCGGGAGAACAGATACGCAGTATTTT. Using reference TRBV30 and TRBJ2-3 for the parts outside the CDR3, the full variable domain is SQTIHQWPATLVQPVGSPLSLECTVEGTSNPNLYWYRQAAGRGLQLLFYSVGIGQISSEVPQNLSASRPQDRQFILSSKKLLLSDSGFYLCAWSVLGGRTDTQYFGPGTRLTVL.

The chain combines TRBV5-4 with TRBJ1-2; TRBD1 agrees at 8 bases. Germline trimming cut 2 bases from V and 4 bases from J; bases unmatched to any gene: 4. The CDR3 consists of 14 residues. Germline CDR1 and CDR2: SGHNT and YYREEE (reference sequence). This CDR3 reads CASSFWTGRYGYTF. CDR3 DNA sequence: TGTGCCAGCAGCTTTTGGACAGGGCGCTATGGCTACACCTTC.

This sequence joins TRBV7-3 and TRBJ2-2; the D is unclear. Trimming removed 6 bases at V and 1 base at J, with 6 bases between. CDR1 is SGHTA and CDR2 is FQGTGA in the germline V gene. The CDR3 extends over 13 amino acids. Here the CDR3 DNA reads TGTGCCAGCAGGCCGGGGAACACCGGGGAGCTGTTTTTT. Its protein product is CASRPGNTGELFF.

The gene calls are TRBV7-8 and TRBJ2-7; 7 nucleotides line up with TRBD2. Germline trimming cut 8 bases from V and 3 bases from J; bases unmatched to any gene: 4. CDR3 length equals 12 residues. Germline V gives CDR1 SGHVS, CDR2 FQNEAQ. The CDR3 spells CASGGGFYEQYF. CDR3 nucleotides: TGTGCCAGCGGGGGAGGGTTCTACGAGCAGTACTTC.

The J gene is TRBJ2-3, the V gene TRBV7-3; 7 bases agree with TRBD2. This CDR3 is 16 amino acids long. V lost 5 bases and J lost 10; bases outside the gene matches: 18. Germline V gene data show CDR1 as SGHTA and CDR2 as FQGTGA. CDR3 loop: CASSANSAGDGSAQYF. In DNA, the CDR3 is TGTGCCAGCAGCGCGAATTCCGCGGGAGATGGTTCCGCGCAGTATTTT.

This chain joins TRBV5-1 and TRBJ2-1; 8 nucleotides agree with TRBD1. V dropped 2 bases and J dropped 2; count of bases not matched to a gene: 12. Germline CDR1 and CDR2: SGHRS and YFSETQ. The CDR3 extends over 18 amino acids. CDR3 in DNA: TGCGCCAGCAGCTTTCGACCCCCTCAGGGGGCGACCTACAATGAGCAGTTCTTC. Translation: CASSFRPPQGATYNEQFF.

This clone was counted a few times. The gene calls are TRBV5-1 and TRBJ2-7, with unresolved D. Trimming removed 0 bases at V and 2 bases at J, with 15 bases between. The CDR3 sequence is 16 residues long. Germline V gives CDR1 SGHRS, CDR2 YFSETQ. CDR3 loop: CASSLDPGGSAYEQYF. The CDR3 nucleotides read TGCGCCAGCAGCTTGGATCCGGGTGGCAGTGCCTACGAGCAGTACTTC.